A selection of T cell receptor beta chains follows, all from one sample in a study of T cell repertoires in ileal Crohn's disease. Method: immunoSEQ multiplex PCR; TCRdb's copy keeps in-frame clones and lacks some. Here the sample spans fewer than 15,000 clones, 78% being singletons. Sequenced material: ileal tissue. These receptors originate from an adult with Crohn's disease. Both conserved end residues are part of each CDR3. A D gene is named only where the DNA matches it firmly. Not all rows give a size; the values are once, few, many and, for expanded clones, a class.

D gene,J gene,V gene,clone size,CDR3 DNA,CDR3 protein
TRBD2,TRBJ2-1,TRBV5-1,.,TGCGCCAGCAGCTTGGAACTAGCGGGAGGTCCCTACAATGAGCAGTTCTTC,CASSLELAGGPYNEQFF
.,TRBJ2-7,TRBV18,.,TGTGCCAGCTCACCACCGGCCGCGGGTGGGGGGGCCGAGCAGTACTTC,CASSPPAAGGGAEQYF
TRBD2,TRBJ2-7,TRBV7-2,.,TGTGCCAGCAGCCCCTCAGCCGGGGGGGCCGCGGGCGAGCAGTACTTC,CASSPSAGGAAGEQYF
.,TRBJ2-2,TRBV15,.,TGTGCCACCAGCAGGGGGCGAGACACCGGGGAGCTGTTTTTT,CATSRGRDTGELFF
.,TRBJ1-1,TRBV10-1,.,TGCGCCAGCAGGACAGGCCTGAACACTGAAGCTTTCTTT,CASRTGLNTEAFF
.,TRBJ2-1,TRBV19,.,TGTGCCAGTAGTAGTCCCGCCCAGGGAGGGCAGTTCTTC,CASSSPAQGGQFF
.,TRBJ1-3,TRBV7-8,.,TGTGCCAGCCGTTCCTCTGGAAACACCATATATTTT,CASRSSGNTIYF
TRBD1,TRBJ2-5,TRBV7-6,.,TGTGCCAGCAGCTTAGGGGCAGGGGGCTTCCAAGAGACCCAGTACTTC,CASSLGAGGFQETQYF
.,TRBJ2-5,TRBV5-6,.,TGTGCCAGCAGCTTCGGGGTTCAAGAGACCCAGTACTTC,CASSFGVQETQYF
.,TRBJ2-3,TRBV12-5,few,TGTGCTAGTGGCCAGGGGGATACGCAGTATTTT,CASGQGDTQYF
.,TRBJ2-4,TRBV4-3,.,TGCGCCAGCAGCCAAGATAGGTCCAGTACGGTTCGGTACTTC,CASSQDRSSTVRYF
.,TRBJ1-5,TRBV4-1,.,TGCGCCAGCAGCCAAGCATCCCGGGGCACAGGTCAATATAGCAATCAGCCCCAGCATTTT,CASSQASRGTGQYSNQPQHF
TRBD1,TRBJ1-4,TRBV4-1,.,TGCGCCAGCAGCCAAGGCCCCGGGACAGGGGGAGAAAAACTGTTTTTT,CASSQGPGTGGEKLFF
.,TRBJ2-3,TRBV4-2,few,TGTGCCAGCAGCGAACAGCAAGAGGGCACAGATACGCAGTATTTT,CASSEQQEGTDTQYF
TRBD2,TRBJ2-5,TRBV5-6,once,TGTGCCAGCAGCATAGTAGCGGGAGCGTGGGGAGAGACCCAGTACTTC,CASSIVAGAWGETQYF
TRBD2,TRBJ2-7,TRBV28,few,TGTGCCAGCAGTTTAAGAGGCGGGGGGTACGAGCAGTACTTC,CASSLRGGGYEQYF
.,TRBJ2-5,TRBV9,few,TGTGCCAGCAGCGAGGGCGGGCAAGAGACCCAGTACTTC,CASSEGGQETQYF
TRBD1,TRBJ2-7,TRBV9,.,TGTGCCAGCAGCGTCGGTCTGACAGGGGGACACGAGCAGTACTTC,CASSVGLTGGHEQYF
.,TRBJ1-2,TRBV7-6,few,TGTGCCAGCAGCTTACAGGGAAACTATGGCTACACCTTC,CASSLQGNYGYTF
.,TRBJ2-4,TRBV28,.,TGTGCCAGCAGTTTAACGGATGCCAAAAACATTCAGTACTTC,CASSLTDAKNIQYF
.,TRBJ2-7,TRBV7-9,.,TGTGCCAGCAGCCTCTCAATTGATACTTCCTACGAGCAGTACTTC,CASSLSIDTSYEQYF
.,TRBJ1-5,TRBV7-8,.,TGTGCCAGCAGCCCGAACCCGAATCAGCCCCAGCATTTT,CASSPNPNQPQHF
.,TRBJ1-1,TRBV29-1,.,TGCAGCGCCCGCAGGGAGGAGACTGAAGCTTTCTTT,CSARREETEAFF
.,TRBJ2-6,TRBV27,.,TGTGCCAGCAGTTTCACGTCCAGCTCTGGGGCCAACGTCCTGACTTTC,CASSFTSSSGANVLTF
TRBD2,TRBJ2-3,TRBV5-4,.,TGTGCCAGCAGCTTAAGCGGGGTCCGCACAGATACGCAGTATTTT,CASSLSGVRTDTQYF
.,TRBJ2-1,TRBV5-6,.,TGTGCCAGCAGCTTGGCTGGGGGACTGACGCCGGGATGGCAGTTCTTC,CASSLAGGLTPGWQFF
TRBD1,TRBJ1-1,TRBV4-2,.,TGTGCCAGCAGCCCGGACAGGGGGCGAAACACTGAAGCTTTCTTT,CASSPDRGRNTEAFF
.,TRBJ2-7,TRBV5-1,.,TGCGCCAGCAGCTTGGTATCAGGGTATTTGTTCGAGCAGTACTTC,CASSLVSGYLFEQYF
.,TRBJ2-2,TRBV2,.,TGTGCCAGCAACGACGGTTACACCGGGGAGCTGTTTTTT,CASNDGYTGELFF
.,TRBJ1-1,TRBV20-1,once,TGCAGTGCTAGTACGGGGACTGAAGCTTTCTTT,CSASTGTEAFF
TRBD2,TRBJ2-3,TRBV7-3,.,TGTGCCAGCAGCTCCGCTGCCTGGCGGGGGGGCTTAAGTGGGACAGATACGCAGTATTTT,CASSSAAWRGGLSGTDTQYF
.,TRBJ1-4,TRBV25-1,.,TGTGCCAGCAGTGTTTGGCAACTGACTGACCGCGCCCAGGAAAAACTGTTTTTT,CASSVWQLTDRAQEKLFF
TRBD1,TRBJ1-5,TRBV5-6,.,TGTGCCAGCAGCTTGGCCGACAGGGTGGCTCAGCCCCAGCATTTT,CASSLADRVAQPQHF
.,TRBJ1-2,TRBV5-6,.,TGTGCCAGCAGCTTCCTCATTCGAAGAGGGACCAACTATGGCTACACCTTC,CASSFLIRRGTNYGYTF
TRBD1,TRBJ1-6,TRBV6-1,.,TGTGCCAACGGACAGGTTTCACCCCTCCACTTT,CANGQVSPLHF
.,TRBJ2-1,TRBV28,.,TGTGCCAGCAGTACTCCTATGACTAGCTACAATGAGCAGTTCTTC,CASSTPMTSYNEQFF
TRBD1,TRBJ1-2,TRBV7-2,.,TGTGCCAGCAGCCGACAGGGAAGGTGGGGCTACACCTTC,CASSRQGRWGYTF
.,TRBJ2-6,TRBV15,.,TGTGCCACCAGCGCAGGTCTCAACTCTGGGGCCAACGTCCTGACTTTC,CATSAGLNSGANVLTF
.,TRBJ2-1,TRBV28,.,TGTGCCAGCAGTCCCCGCAACAATGAGCAGTTCTTC,CASSPRNNEQFF
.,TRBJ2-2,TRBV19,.,TGTGCCAGTATACGGCAGGCCAACACCGGGGAGCTGTTTTTT,CASIRQANTGELFF
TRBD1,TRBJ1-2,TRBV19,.,TGTGCCAGTAGTACCGGGACAGGGAACTATGGCTACACCTTC,CASSTGTGNYGYTF
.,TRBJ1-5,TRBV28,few,TGTGCCAGCAGTTCGGGACGGCTAAATCAGCCCCAGCATTTT,CASSSGRLNQPQHF
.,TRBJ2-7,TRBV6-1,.,TGTGCCAGCAGTGTCCAGGGCCGCGGGGAGCAGTACTTC,CASSVQGRGEQYF
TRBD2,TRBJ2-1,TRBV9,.,TGTGCCAGCAGCGTAGCTAGCGGGGGGGCTGGGGAGCAGTTCTTC,CASSVASGGAGEQFF
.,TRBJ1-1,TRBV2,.,TGTGCCAGCAGGGCCCCTCTACTGCGAGACACTGAAGCTTTCTTT,CASRAPLLRDTEAFF
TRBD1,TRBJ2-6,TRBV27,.,TGTGCCAGCAGCTATGGGCCGGGACAGGGACGTGCTGGGGCCAACGTCCTGACTTTC,CASSYGPGQGRAGANVLTF
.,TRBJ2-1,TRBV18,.,TGTGCCAGCTCATTATACGACATCGGCGGGAATAATGAGCAGTTCTTC,CASSLYDIGGNNEQFF
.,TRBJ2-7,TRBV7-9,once,TGTGCCAGCAGCTTCGGGGAGATGGGCGAGCAGTACTTC,CASSFGEMGEQYF